This T cell receptor (beta chain) emerged from a study of T cells in localized non-small cell lung cancer. Whole-study results and caveats: Overall survival was longer when the density of T cells in the blood was higher. A median of around 60 clones ranked among the top 100 in tumor appeared in adjacent lung. It remains possible that heterogeneity exists, since only one tumor region was sequenced. Adjacent uninvolved lung had the highest clonality, suggesting focused antigen responses.

This clone was counted only a few times. The antigen is not known. This CDR3 has 13 residues. Germline CDR1 and CDR2: SGHRS and YFSETQ. Trimming shortened V by 4 bases and J by 8 bases, and 15 bases separated the two germline ends. TCRdb's copy holds only in-frame clones and misses some; the assay was immunoSEQ multiplex PCR. The sample has tens of thousands of clones; 85% to 90% are singletons. The V call is TRBV5-1, the J call TRBJ1-2, with D unresolved. This TCR was sampled from a female donor of 60 years or more with stage I lung adenocarcinoma. The sequenced sample was peripheral blood, obtained before any cancer treatment. CDR3 coding DNA: TGCGCCAGCAGCGTGCTCGGATATCAAGGCTACACCTTC. Its translation: CASSVLGYQGYTF.